Listed here are 17 T cell receptor beta chains from one sample, sequenced in a study of blood T cell repertoires in COVID-19. Data came from immunoSEQ multiplex PCR; TCRdb stores just in-frame clones and leaves some out. The repertoire consists of roughly 100,000 clones, with less than 85% occurring once and the leading ten covering about 14%. Source material: peripheral blood. The receptor source for this set is an older woman with acute or convalescent COVID-19.

Points on this clone: Other DNA sequences within the sample encode an identical CDR3. The rearrangement uses TRBV5-1 and TRBJ1-6; 8 bases are a match to TRBD1. Trimming cost V 4 bases and J 8 bases; bases outside gene matches: 5. Germline CDR1 reads SGHRS; CDR2 reads YFSETQ. This CDR3 contains 14 residues. The chain's CDR3 is CASSLDRDDSPLHF. CDR3 coding DNA: TGCGCCAGCAGCCTGGACAGGGATGATTCACCCCTCCACTTT. Filled out from reference TRBV5-1 and TRBJ1-6, the complete variable domain reads KAGVTQTPRYLIKTRGQQVTLSCSPISGHRSVSWYQQTPGQGLQFLFEYFSETQRNKGNFPGRFSGRQFSNSRSEMNVSTLELGDSALYLCASSLDRDDSPLHFGNGTRLTVT.

The chain combines TRBV14 with TRBJ2-7; D gene uncertain. The CDR3 covers 13 residues. Deletions cut 1 base from V and 6 bases from J, with 10 bases between. Per the germline V gene, CDR1 is SGHDN and CDR2 is FVKESK. The CDR3 protein is CASSQVSGSEQYF. DNA for the CDR3: TGTGCCAGCAGCCAAGTCTCTGGCAGCGAGCAGTACTTC.

The J gene is TRBJ2-7, the V gene TRBV2; D uncertain. V lost 2 bases and J lost 0, with 8 bases in between. Per germline, CDR1 SNHLY and CDR2 FYNNEI. This CDR3 contains 14 residues. The CDR3: CASSEYQASYEQYF. DNA for the CDR3: TGTGCCAGCAGTGAATATCAGGCCTCCTACGAGCAGTACTTC. Based on the CDR3 plus reference TRBV2 and TRBJ2-7, the full variable domain is EPEVTQTPSHQVTQMGQEVILRCVPISNHLYFYWYRQILGQKVEFLVSFYNNEISEKSEIFDDQFSVERPDGSNFTLKIRSTKLEDSAMYFCASSEYQASYEQYFGPGTRLTVT.

V gene TRBV28 combines with J gene TRBJ1-3; D remains unclear. CDR3 size: 15 residues. Trimming took 4 bases from V and 0 from J, leaving 10 bases between them. In germline, CDR1 is MDHEN, CDR2 SYDVKM. This CDR3 reads CASSSNSYSGNTIYF. The CDR3 DNA reads TGTGCCAGCAGTTCAAACAGCTACTCTGGAAACACCATATATTTT.

The chain has TRBV18 and TRBJ1-4; 10 bases map to TRBD1. The CDR3 totals 19 residues. Per the germline V gene, CDR1 is KGHSH and CDR2 is LQKENI. V lost 1 base and J lost 8; bases outside the gene matches: 16. The CDR3, as DNA: TGTGCCAGCTCACCACTTGTCCGACAGGGGGCGTTGGATAAAGAAAAACTGTTTTTT. This sequence encodes CASSPLVRQGALDKEKLFF.

This clone was counted a single time. The chain is built from TRBV10-3 and TRBJ2-7; tentatively, D is TRBD2 (5 bases). Germline CDR1 is ENHRY and CDR2 is SYGVKD. V was cut by 8 bases and J by 7 bases, with 24 bases left in between. This CDR3 comprises 15 residues. CDR3 nucleotides: TGTGCCATCGGCTTAATCCGGGATACTAAATTTGAGCAGTACTTC. It yields the protein CAIGLIRDTKFEQYF.

The CDR3 spells CASESKGTEYGYTF. As DNA, the CDR3 is TGTGCCAGCGAATCAAAGGGGACAGAATATGGCTACACCTTC. This sequence joins TRBV11-2 and TRBJ1-2; 7 nucleotides align to TRBD1. The trim removed 8 bases at V and 5 bases at J, leaving 11 bases unmatched. The CDR3 has 14 amino acids. Germline CDR1 is SGHAT and CDR2 is FQNNGV.

The V gene is TRBV2, the J gene TRBJ1-4; 10 bases line up with TRBD1. With V trimmed by 0 bases and J by 8 bases, 6 bases remained unmatched. Looked up from germline, CDR1 is SNHLY and CDR2 is FYNNEI. The CDR3 contains 16 residues. The DNA for the CDR3 is TGTGCCAGCAGTGAAGCGGTAGGGACAGGGGCAGAAAAACTGTTTTTT. It is translated as CASSEAVGTGAEKLFF.

The chain recombines TRBV30 with TRBJ1-5, with 10 bases identical to TRBD1. CDR3 size: 13 residues. Germline V gives CDR1 GTSNPN, CDR2 SVGIG (reference sequence). The ends lost 7 bases at V and 5 bases at J; junction bases unmatched: 5. The CDR3 DNA is TGTGCCTTCGGGGACAGGGGATATCAGCCCCAGCATTTT. This codes for CAFGDRGYQPQHF.

The chain links TRBV9 to TRBJ1-1; 7 bases are shared with TRBD1. The junction had 13 bases not matched to a gene; V was cut back by 4 bases and J by 1 base. The CDR3 is 17 amino acids. Germline V gene data show CDR1 as SGDLS and CDR2 as YYNGEE. The CDR3, as DNA: TGTGCCAGCAGCCCCCTGACAGGGTTGGTGGAGAACACTGAAGCTTTCTTT. Encoded protein: CASSPLTGLVENTEAFF.

This rearrangement joins TRBV7-9 to TRBJ2-1; 9 bases agree with TRBD2. Germline CDR1 SEHNR, CDR2 FQNEAQ (reference sequence). After removal of 1 base from V and 5 bases from J, the junction contained 3 bases not matched to a gene. This CDR3 region has 15 residues. CDR3 amino acids: CASSLGAGGHNEQFF. The CDR3 nucleotides are TGTGCCAGCAGCTTAGGAGCGGGAGGTCACAATGAGCAGTTCTTC. Variable domain in full (rest from reference TRBV7-9 and TRBJ2-1): DTGVSQNPRHKITKRGQNVTFRCDPISEHNRLYWYRQTLGQGPEFLTYFQNEAQLEKSRLLSDRFSAERPKGSFSTLEIQRTEQGDSAMYLCASSLGAGGHNEQFFGPGTRLTVL.

This clone was picked up many times. This rearrangement joins TRBV7-6 to TRBJ2-2, with D maybe TRBD2 (6 bases). Germline V CDR1 and CDR2: SGHVS, FNYEAQ. The CDR3 extends over 14 amino acids. V lost 5 bases and J 5 bases, leaving 12 bases between the germline ends. The DNA for the CDR3 is TGTGCCAGCAGCCTAAGCGGGTTGACCGGGGAGCTGTTTTTT. It codes for CASSLSGLTGELFF.

The rearrangement links TRBV5-1 to TRBJ2-5; 15 bases fit TRBD2. The ends lost 4 bases at V and 0 bases at J; junction bases unmatched: 10. CDR3 length: 19 amino acids. Germline CDR1 reads SGHRS; CDR2 reads YFSETQ. The CDR3 protein is CASSPGLAGGRGYQETQYF. As DNA, the CDR3 is TGCGCCAGCAGCCCGGGACTAGCGGGGGGCCGAGGGTACCAAGAGACCCAGTACTTC.

The chain uses TRBV11-1 and TRBJ2-2; weak D call: TRBD2 (6 bases). Trimming left V 4 bases short and J 3 bases short, with 15 bases between. CDR3 length: 16 residues. Per germline, CDR1 SGHAT and CDR2 FQDESV (reference sequence). The CDR3 spells CASSSNPGADTGELFF. The CDR3 DNA reads TGTGCCAGCAGCTCGAACCCGGGAGCGGACACCGGGGAGCTGTTTTTT.

The chain is built from TRBV19 and TRBJ2-7, with TRBD1 matching 7 bases. Germline lookup yields CDR1 LNHDA and CDR2 SQIVND (reference sequence). J lost 3 bases, V lost 1 base, and 3 bases had no gene match. CDR3 length: 14 residues. CDR3: CASSIASGGYEQYF. DNA of the CDR3: TGTGCCAGTAGTATAGCTTCAGGGGGCTACGAGCAGTACTTC.

The rearrangement uses TRBV2 and TRBJ2-7, with no clear D. V lost 8 bases and J 2 bases, leaving 16 bases between the germline ends. Germline CDR1 and CDR2: SNHLY and FYNNEI. CDR3 length: 14 residues. The CDR3 here is CASQKTGNTYEQYF. CDR3 in DNA: TGTGCCAGCCAAAAGACTGGCAATACCTACGAGCAGTACTTC.

This chain connects TRBV28 to TRBJ1-5, with a tentative D call TRBD1 (5 bases). The CDR3 sequence is 14 residues long. Germline lookup yields CDR1 MDHEN and CDR2 SYDVKM. In DNA, the CDR3 is TGTGCTTCCAGCACCGCGGGGGGGAGTCAGCCCCAGCATTTT. Amino acid sequence: CASSTAGGSQPQHF.